The 5 T cell receptor beta chains below come from one sample, sequenced in a study of blood T cell repertoires in COVID-19. Method: immunoSEQ multiplex PCR; TCRdb's copy keeps in-frame clones and lacks some. Of around 250,000 clones listed, about 83% are singletons. Sequencing input: peripheral blood. Receptors were obtained from a man older than 75 with acute or convalescent COVID-19.

V is TRBV24-1 and J is TRBJ2-2, with a weak D call TRBD1 (5 bases). There are 12 residues in the CDR3. The germline gives CDR1 KGHDR, CDR2 SFDVKD. V shed 6 bases and J shed 6 bases, with 7 bases lying between them. CDR3 protein: CATSQGAGELFF. In DNA form, the CDR3 reads TGTGCCACCAGTCAGGGCGCCGGGGAGCTGTTTTTT.

The V call is TRBV5-6, the J call TRBJ2-4, with 7 bases matching TRBD2. Germline V CDR1 and CDR2: SGHDT, YYEEEE. CDR3 length equals 15 residues. Losses at the gene ends were 1 base for V and 6 bases for J; bases not matched to a gene: 7. The CDR3 reads CASSLRGDVRNIQYF. CDR3 DNA sequence: TGTGCCAGCAGCTTGCGGGGGGATGTGCGAAACATTCAGTACTTC. Full variable domain (remainder filled in from reference TRBV5-6 and TRBJ2-4): DAGVTQSPTHLIKTRGQQVTLRCSPKSGHDTVSWYQQALGQGPQFIFQYYEEEERQRGNFPDRFSGHQFPNYSSELNVNALLLGDSALYLCASSLRGDVRNIQYFGAGTRLSVL.

The rearrangement links TRBV7-2 to TRBJ2-4, with 7 positions matching TRBD2. V dropped 1 base and J dropped 6; count of bases not matched to a gene: 3. Germline CDR1 reads SGHTA; CDR2 reads FQGNSA. The length of the CDR3 is 14 residues. CDR3 sequence: CASSLGWGGNIQYF. The CDR3 DNA follows: TGTGCCAGCAGCTTAGGTTGGGGGGGAAACATTCAGTACTTC.

The gene calls are TRBV7-3 and TRBJ1-2; 7 bases line up with TRBD1. V dropped 5 bases and J dropped 5; count of bases not matched to a gene: 5. The germline gives CDR1 SGHTA, CDR2 FQGTGA. CDR3 size: 13 residues. Here the CDR3 DNA reads TGTGCCAGCAGCGCCAGCAGGGGGTATGGCTACACCTTC. Translation gives CASSASRGYGYTF. The complete variable domain, with remaining parts taken from reference TRBV7-3 and TRBJ1-2, reads GAGVSQTPSNKVTEKGKYVELRCDPISGHTALYWYRQSLGQGPEFLIYFQGTGAADDSGLPNDRFFAVRPEGSVSTLKIQRTERGDSAVYLCASSASRGYGYTFGSGTRLTVV.

The chain combines TRBV6-5 with TRBJ1-1; the D is unclear. CDR3 size: 12 residues. With 7 bases removed from V and 0 bases from J, the gap between germline ends came to 6 bases. In germline, CDR1 is MNHEY, CDR2 SVGAGI. CDR3: CASKTVNTEAFF. For the CDR3, the DNA is TGTGCCAGCAAAACTGTGAACACTGAAGCTTTCTTT.